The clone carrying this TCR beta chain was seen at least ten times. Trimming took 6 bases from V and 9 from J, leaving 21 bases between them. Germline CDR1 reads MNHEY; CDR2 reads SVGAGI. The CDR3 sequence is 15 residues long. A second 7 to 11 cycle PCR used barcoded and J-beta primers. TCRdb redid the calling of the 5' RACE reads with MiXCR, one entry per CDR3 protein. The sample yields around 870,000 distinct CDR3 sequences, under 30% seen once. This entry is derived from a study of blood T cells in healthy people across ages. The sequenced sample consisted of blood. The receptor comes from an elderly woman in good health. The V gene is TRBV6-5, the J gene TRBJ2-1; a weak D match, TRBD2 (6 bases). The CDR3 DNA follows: TGTGCCAGCAGAACCCGCGGGGACGTGTCGGGTGAGCAGTTCTTC. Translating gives CASRTRGDVSGEQFF.